This is a list of T cell receptor beta chains from one sample in a study of blood T cells in healthy people across ages. TCRdb reanalysed the 5' RACE reads using MiXCR and keeps one entry per CDR3 protein. The sample carries about 970,000 distinct CDR3 sequences, 51% recorded once. Sequencing was done on a sample of blood. The source of these receptors is a woman aged 60-75 years in good health. CDR3s include the opening cysteine and the closing phenylalanine or tryptophan. Each record gives: J gene, clone size, V gene, D gene, CDR3 DNA, CDR3 protein. D genes are given only for firm matches. Rows give clone size only sometimes, using once, few, many, or a class for an expanded clone.

TRBJ2-1 | few | TRBV6-2/TRBV6-3 | NA | TGTGCCAGCACCAGGGAGACCTACAATGAGCAGTTCTTC | CASTRETYNEQFF
TRBJ2-1 | NA | TRBV11-2 | NA | TGTGCCAGCGGGCCGGACTTGACAGGTAATGAGCAGTTCTTC | CASGPDLTGNEQFF
TRBJ1-2 | NA | TRBV29-1 | NA | TGCAGCGTTGACGCCCCCCATCATGACGGTGGCTGCACCTTC | CSVDAPHHDGGCTF
TRBJ2-5 | NA | TRBV7-2 | TRBD2 | TGTGCCAGCAGCCGTAGCGGGAGAAAAGAGACCCAGTACTTC | CASSRSGRKETQYF
TRBJ2-1 | NA | TRBV3-1 | TRBD2 | TGTGCCAGCAGCCAAGCGGCGGGAGGGCTGACCATTGAGCAGTTCTTC | CASSQAAGGLTIEQFF
TRBJ2-3 | few | TRBV20-1 | TRBD2 | TGCAGTGCGGGGCTAGCGGGAGGGCTCTTGTCGGTGGATACGCAGTATTTT | CSAGLAGGLLSVDTQYF
TRBJ2-7 | NA | TRBV4-2 | TRBD2 | TGTGCCAGCAGCCAAGATGTTCTAGCGGGAGACGTGTACTTC | CASSQDVLAGDVYF
TRBJ2-7 | NA | TRBV28 | TRBD2 | TGTGCCAGCACCCCGGGACTAACGAGACAGTACTTC | CASTPGLTRQYF
TRBJ2-5 | few | TRBV24-1 | TRBD1 | TGTGCCACTGGGGACAGGGCGTACCAAGAGACCCAGTACTTC | CATGDRAYQETQYF
TRBJ2-5 | NA | TRBV2 | TRBD2 | TGTGCCAGCACACCGGGACTAGCGGGAAGGACCCAGTACTTC | CASTPGLAGRTQYF
TRBJ2-3 | NA | TRBV28 | TRBD2 | TGTGCCAGCAGTTTATCTAGCGGGAGGACAGATACGCAGTATTTT | CASSLSSGRTDTQYF
TRBJ1-2 | NA | TRBV7-3 | NA | TGTGCCAGCAGCTTAACCGGACCTCCGGAGCACTATGGCTACACCTTC | CASSLTGPPEHYGYTF
TRBJ1-6 | NA | TRBV28 | NA | TGTGCCAGCAGTTTATTCGTTGGGTCCTATAATTCACCCCTCCACTTT | CASSLFVGSYNSPLHF
TRBJ2-1 | NA | TRBV7-2 | NA | TGTGCCAGCAGCTTAGAGCATCTCCCAGGCAGGCAGTTCTTC | CASSLEHLPGRQFF
TRBJ2-7 | NA | TRBV28 | NA | TGTGCCAGCAGTGCCCCCCGGGCCCTCTCCTACGAGCAGTACTTC | CASSAPRALSYEQYF
TRBJ2-3 | few | TRBV7-8 | TRBD2 | TGTGCCAGCAGCCCGAGAAGGACTAGCGGGAGGGACACAGATACGCAGTATTTT | CASSPRRTSGRDTDTQYF
TRBJ2-3 | once | TRBV12-3/TRBV12-4 | TRBD2 | TGTGCCAGCTTGACTAGCGTGACAGCAGATACGCAATATTTT | CASLTSVTADTQYF
TRBJ2-3 | few | TRBV29-1 | TRBD2 | TGCAGCCATAGCGGGAGTTGGAATACGCAGTATTTT | CSHSGSWNTQYF
TRBJ2-1 | NA | TRBV5-1 | NA | TGCGCCAGCAGCTCCACCGGGACTTCCAGCCCAGACGGCTCCTACAATGAGCAGTTCTTC | CASSSTGTSSPDGSYNEQFF
TRBJ2-1 | NA | TRBV10-3 | NA | TGTGCCATCAGTGAGTCGACACCGACCAGAGAGGGTAATGAGCAGTTCTTC | CAISESTPTREGNEQFF
TRBJ2-5 | few | TRBV10-3 | NA | TGTGCCACCAGCAGGGTAAAAGAGACCCAGTACTTC | CATSRVKETQYF
TRBJ2-6 | few | TRBV6-2/TRBV6-3 | NA | TGTGCCAGCAGTTACCCCCCTCGAGACAGTACCTCGCGCTTGGCCAACGTCCTGACTTTC | CASSYPPRDSTSRLANVLTF
TRBJ2-7 | NA | TRBV4-3 | TRBD1 | TGCGCCAGCAGCCAAGGAACGACAGGGTTCGAGCAGTACTTC | CASSQGTTGFEQYF
TRBJ1-5 | NA | TRBV30 | TRBD1 | TGTGCCTGGAGTTCATGGACAGGGGATTTTGGGTTCAGCAATCAGCCCCAGCATTTT | CAWSSWTGDFGFSNQPQHF
TRBJ1-2 | NA | TRBV3-1 | NA | TGTGCCAGCAGCCAAGAACGGGGGGACTATGGCTACACCTTC | CASSQERGDYGYTF
TRBJ2-7 | few | TRBV5-1 | TRBD1 | TGCGCCAGCAGCTTAACGACAGGGCCCTATTACGAGCAGTACTTC | CASSLTTGPYYEQYF
TRBJ2-1 | NA | TRBV7-8 | TRBD1 | TGTGCCAGCGTCCTCGAGCTGTTACAGGGGGCGGGTGAGCAGTTCTTC | CASVLELLQGAGEQFF
TRBJ2-7 | few | TRBV30 | TRBD1 | TGTGCCTGGAGTGTGGGACAGGGCTTCCTAGAGCAGTACTTC | CAWSVGQGFLEQYF
TRBJ2-4 | NA | TRBV5-1 | NA | TGCGCCAGCAGCTTGGCAGGAGGCCAGGCCAAAAACATTCAGTACTTC | CASSLAGGQAKNIQYF
TRBJ2-7 | NA | TRBV4-1 | NA | TGCGCCAGCAGCCTCCTCTACGACTTGTCCTACGGGCAGTACTTC | CASSLLYDLSYGQYF
TRBJ2-7 | NA | TRBV10-3 | NA | TGTGCCATCAAGGAAAGTGACGTCGCCTACGAGCAGTACTTC | CAIKESDVAYEQYF
TRBJ1-6 | NA | TRBV28 | NA | TGTGCCAGCAGGACAGGTCATTCACCCCTCCACTTT | CASRTGHSPLHF
TRBJ2-1 | few | TRBV29-1 | NA | TGCAGCGTTTCAACAGCGGGCACAGGGAATGAGCAGTTCTTC | CSVSTAGTGNEQFF
TRBJ2-7 | NA | TRBV5-1 | TRBD1 | TGCGCCAGCAGCGCCTACGACAGGGGCAAGTACGAGCAGTACTTC | CASSAYDRGKYEQYF
TRBJ2-5 | NA | TRBV6-1 | NA | TGTGCCACCAATACACAGGGATTTGAAGAGACCCAGTACTTC | CATNTQGFEETQYF
TRBJ2-2 | once | TRBV7-3 | TRBD1 | TGTGCCAGCAAACAGGGGGCAGGGACCGGGGAGCTGTTTTTT | CASKQGAGTGELFF
TRBJ2-1 | once | TRBV12-3/TRBV12-4 | TRBD2 | TGTGCCAGCAGTCCCCGGACTAGCGGGAGGGCCTTGTTCTTC | CASSPRTSGRALFF